This TCR beta chain originates from a study of T cells in Graves' hyperthyroidism and ophthalmopathy. Overall study: Peripheral blood was secured at the point of initial diagnosis, before any treatment. Findings of the study overall: Blood shared most expanded thyroid clonotypes above 0.001. Progression to ophthalmopathy was predicted a median of approximately 6.4 months early.

The source of the PBMCs was less than 12 ml of fresh peripheral blood. RNA transcripts gave rise to amplified TCR beta CDR3 regions. The HTBI set primed first-round TCR CDR3 RT-PCR. TCRdb itself ran the multiplex PCR reads through MiXCR, one entry per CDR3 protein. Among hundreds of thousands of distinct CDR3 sequences listed, 14% to 15% were seen once. Trimming stripped 2 bases from V and 6 bases from J, with 9 bases between. This CDR3 contains 12 residues. CDR1 is SGHRS, CDR2 YFSETQ, per germline. This clonotype occurred many times. What it recognizes is unknown. Specimen: blood. The sequence came from a woman aged 40-49 years with Graves' ophthalmopathy. The V call is TRBV5-1, the J call TRBJ2-7, with D possibly being TRBD1 or TRBD2 (5 bases each). DNA for the CDR3: TGCGCCAGCAGCTTTTCGGGGCGCGAGCAGTACTTC. It yields the protein CASSFSGREQYF. Supplemented by reference TRBV5-1 and TRBJ2-7, the full variable domain reads KAGVTQTPRYLIKTRGQQVTLSCSPISGHRSVSWYQQTPGQGLQFLFEYFSETQRNKGNFPGRFSGRQFSNSRSEMNVSTLELGDSALYLCASSFSGREQYFGPGTRLTVT.